A single sample gave rise to the 21 T cell receptor beta chains below, sequenced in a study of T cells in Graves' hyperthyroidism and ophthalmopathy. TCR beta CDR3 region amplification was performed from RNA transcripts. A first-round RT-PCR of the TCR CDR3 used the HTBI primer set. MiXCR, run by TCRdb on the multiplex PCR reads, gives a single entry per CDR3 protein. The profile shows hundreds of thousands of distinct CDR3 sequences, roughly 13% of them singletons. The sequenced material came from blood. All receptors come from a woman aged 30 to 39 with Graves' hyperthyroidism.

This clonotype was seen repeatedly, ten times or more. The V gene is TRBV15, the J gene TRBJ2-5, with TRBD1 identical over 7 bases. CDR3 length: 16 residues. V lost 0 bases to trimming and J lost 4 bases; unmatched junction nucleotides: 8. Looked up from germline, CDR1 is LNHNV and CDR2 is YYDKDF (reference sequence). The CDR3 DNA is TGTGCCACCAGCAGAGATAGGACAGGAAGGGGAGAGACCCAGTACTTC. Translation gives CATSRDRTGRGETQYF.

This sequence joins TRBV4-2 and TRBJ2-1; 8 nucleotides agree with TRBD2. J gave up 2 bases and V 6 bases, and 12 bases lay outside the gene matches. The germline V gene encodes CDR1 LGHNA and CDR2 YNFKEQ. This CDR3 region has 17 residues. In DNA form, the CDR3 reads TGTGCCAGCAGGAGTAGCGGGATGGGGAGTACCTACAATGAGCAGTTCTTC. This codes for CASRSSGMGSTYNEQFF.

This clonotype has a count of ten or more. The rearrangement links TRBV7-7 to TRBJ2-3; the D is unclear. Germline loops: CDR1 SSHAT, CDR2 FNYEAQ (reference sequence). CDR3 length equals 14 residues. CDR3 nucleotides: TGTGCTAACAGCTTGCACAGAGGCACAGATACGCAGTATTTT. It codes for CANSLHRGTDTQYF.

This clonotype was counted ten times or more. This sequence joins TRBV12-3 or TRBV12-4 and TRBJ2-1; D not resolved. The CDR3 covers 11 residues. V was cut by 6 bases and J by 9 bases, with 9 bases left in between. CDR3 nucleotide sequence: TGTGCCAGCAGATCAGGTGGTGAGCAGTTCTTC. It encodes CASRSGGEQFF.

At least ten counts were recorded for this clonotype. This sequence joins TRBV20-1 and TRBJ2-1, with 11 bases identical to TRBD2. The germline V gene has CDR1 DFQATT and CDR2 SNEGSKA (reference sequence). J was trimmed by 1 base and V by 3 bases; bases with no gene match: 11. CDR3 size: 18 residues. The CDR3 is CSARSPSGRKWSYNEQFF. In DNA form, the CDR3 reads TGCAGTGCTAGGAGTCCTAGCGGGAGGAAGTGGTCCTACAATGAGCAGTTCTTC.

The genes are TRBV5-1 and TRBJ2-7, with 7 bases identical to TRBD1. This CDR3 is 13 amino acids long. Germline assignment: CDR1 SGHRS and CDR2 YFSETQ. V dropped 4 bases and J dropped 2; count of bases not matched to a gene: 3. The chain's CDR3 is CASSQGQPYEQYF. CDR3 coding DNA: TGCGCCAGCAGCCAGGGACAGCCCTACGAGCAGTACTTC.

This clonotype was seen many times. The V call is TRBV15, the J call TRBJ2-1, with 8 bases lining up with TRBD2. The J segment lost 8 bases and the V segment lost 5 bases, leaving 11 bases of the junction unmatched. Germline V gene sequence: CDR1 LNHNV, CDR2 YYDKDF (reference sequence). There are 15 residues in the CDR3. In nucleotides, the CDR3 is TGTGCCACCAGCCAGCAGGCGGGAGGATGGGATGAGCAGTTCTTC. This encodes CATSQQAGGWDEQFF.

The sample holds a few counts of this clonotype. The chain links TRBV28 to TRBJ1-5; D is unresolved. The CDR3 sequence is 13 residues long. V shed 4 bases and J shed 6 bases, with 10 bases lying between them. CDR1 and CDR2 from the germline V gene are MDHEN and SYDVKM. Here the CDR3 reads CASSSLASQPQHF. CDR3 DNA sequence: TGTGCCAGCAGTTCTTTAGCTAGTCAGCCCCAGCATTTT. The full variable domain, rest sourced from reference TRBV28 and TRBJ1-5, is DVKVTQSSRYLVKRTGEKVFLECVQDMDHENMFWYRQDPGLGLRLIYFSYDVKMKEKGDIPEGYSVSREKKERFSLILESASTNQTSMYLCASSSLASQPQHFGDGTRLSIL.

This clonotype was counted at least ten times. The chain combines TRBV5-6 with TRBJ2-1; maybe TRBD2 (6 bases). The CDR3 loop spans 15 amino acids. Germline V CDR1 and CDR2: SGHDT, YYEEEE. V lost 2 bases and J lost 6, with 15 bases in between. The chain's CDR3 is CASSLRLAASNEQFF. CDR3 DNA: TGTGCCAGCAGCTTAAGGTTAGCGGCGTCCAATGAGCAGTTCTTC.

Worth noting for this clonotype: This may come from a read error, since a much larger clone is one base off. The V call is TRBV6-1, the J call TRBJ1-1; D uncertain. CDR1 MNHNS and CDR2 SASEGT come from the germline V gene. The CDR3 is made up of 11 amino acids. The CDR3 protein is CTSGFDTEAFF. CDR3 sequence (DNA): TGTACCAGTGGTTTTGACACTGAAGCTTTCTTT.

At least ten counts were recorded for this clonotype. V gene TRBV7-2 combines with J gene TRBJ2-7; no definite D call. Looked up from germline, CDR1 is SGHTA and CDR2 is FQGNSA. V lost 1 base, J lost 9 bases, and 10 bases lay in between. This CDR3 region has 12 residues. CDR3 amino acids: CASSLGARVQYF. The DNA of the CDR3 is TGTGCCAGCAGCTTAGGCGCTAGGGTGCAGTACTTC.

This clonotype appeared many times. This chain links TRBV2 with TRBJ1-5; D may be TRBD1 (5 bases). Germline V gene sequence: CDR1 SNHLY, CDR2 FYNNEI. Between the trimmed V and J ends, which lost 4 bases and 0 bases, there was a span of 10 bases. The CDR3 length is 15 residues. CDR3 nucleotide sequence: TGTGCCAGCAGTGTAACAGGACATAGCAATCAGCCCCAGCATTTT. Residues: CASSVTGHSNQPQHF. Full variable domain (missing parts from reference TRBV2 and TRBJ1-5): EPEVTQTPSHQVTQMGQEVILRCVPISNHLYFYWYRQILGQKVEFLVSFYNNEISEKSEIFDDQFSVERPDGSNFTLKIRSTKLEDSAMYFCASSVTGHSNQPQHFGDGTRLSIL.

This clonotype was seen at least ten times. The chain is built from TRBV18 and TRBJ2-2, with unresolved D. V was shortened by 7 bases and J by 6 bases, with 3 bases between the two germline ends. Germline CDR1 reads KGHSH; CDR2 reads LQKENI. The CDR3 sequence is 10 residues long. Written as DNA, the CDR3 is TGTGCCAGCTGGGCCGGGGAGCTGTTTTTT. Protein: CASWAGELFF.

The J gene is TRBJ2-5, the V gene TRBV7-9; D may be TRBD2 (6 bases). The germline gives CDR1 SEHNR, CDR2 FQNEAQ (reference sequence). The CDR3 covers 15 residues. V lost 5 bases and J 4 bases, leaving 17 bases between the germline ends. In DNA, the CDR3 is TGTGCCAGCAGCAAACCAAGGAGGGCCGTAGAGACCCAGTACTTC. Its translation is CASSKPRRAVETQYF.

The chain joins TRBV7-8 to TRBJ2-2; 7 bases agree with TRBD1. Looked up from germline, CDR1 is SGHVS and CDR2 is FQNEAQ. J was trimmed by 0 bases and V by 7 bases; bases with no gene match: 8. The CDR3 loop spans 16 amino acids. CDR3 sequence: CASIQPGQSNTGELFF. DNA for the CDR3: TGTGCCAGCATCCAACCGGGACAGTCGAACACCGGGGAGCTGTTTTTT.

The J gene is TRBJ2-2, the V gene TRBV2, with 7 bases identical to TRBD1. CDR3 size: 15 residues. V dropped 0 bases and J dropped 5; count of bases not matched to a gene: 3. Germline V gene data show CDR1 as SNHLY and CDR2 as FYNNEI. CDR3 amino acids: CASSEAKGATGELFF. The CDR3 nucleotides read TGTGCCAGCAGTGAAGCTAAGGGGGCAACCGGGGAGCTGTTTTTT.

The sample holds a few counts of this clonotype. The V call is TRBV6-2 or TRBV6-3, the J call TRBJ1-6; D call uncertain. The CDR3 runs 14 residues. Between the trimmed V and J ends, which lost 10 bases and 8 bases, there was a span of 18 bases. Per germline, CDR1 MNHEY and CDR2 SVGEGT. The CDR3 nucleotides are TGTGCCACCGAAGAGGGCGGAGGGTATTCACCCCTCCACTTT. It codes for CATEEGGGYSPLHF.

The sample holds many counts of this clonotype. This sequence joins TRBV6-1 and TRBJ2-1; 12 bases are shared with TRBD2. The CDR3 consists of 16 residues. Losses at the gene ends were 1 base for V and 7 bases for J; bases not matched to a gene: 5. Per the germline V gene, CDR1 is MNHNS and CDR2 is SASEGT. CDR3 coding DNA: TGTGCCAGCAGTGAAGTCTGGACTAGCGGGAAGAATGAGCAGTTCTTC. Translation gives CASSEVWTSGKNEQFF.

This clonotype was picked up many times. J is TRBJ2-1 and V is TRBV11-2; 11 nucleotides align to TRBD2. CDR3 length equals 16 residues. The germline V gene has CDR1 SGHAT and CDR2 FQNNGV. The junction had 5 bases not matched to a gene; V was cut back by 3 bases and J by 4 bases. The DNA of the CDR3 is TGTGCCAGCAGCTTGGAGGGACTAGCGGATTACAATGAGCAGTTCTTC. Its translation is CASSLEGLADYNEQFF.

This clonotype was found many times. J is TRBJ1-1 and V is TRBV11-2, with 7 bases that match TRBD1. V trimming: 5 bases; J trimming: 0 bases; junction bases outside the gene matches: 6. This CDR3 has 15 residues. Germline assignment: CDR1 SGHAT and CDR2 FQNNGV. The CDR3 loop is CASSPRGTMNTEAFF. CDR3 bases: TGTGCCAGCAGCCCCAGGGGGACCATGAACACTGAAGCTTTCTTT.

This clonotype was counted at least ten times. The genes are TRBV7-9 and TRBJ2-1; 10 positions match TRBD2. V dropped 1 base and J dropped 7; count of bases not matched to a gene: 10. Germline V CDR1 and CDR2: SEHNR, FQNEAQ (reference sequence). This CDR3 spans 17 amino acids. This CDR3 reads CASSLERRLAGENEQFF. As DNA, the CDR3 is TGTGCCAGCAGCTTAGAGAGGCGCCTAGCGGGAGAAAATGAGCAGTTCTTC.